This TCR beta chain was retrieved from a study of blood T cell repertoires in COVID-19. TCRdb keeps only in-frame clones here, not all; method: immunoSEQ multiplex PCR. The repertoire holds about 170,000 clones, with around nine tenths as singletons. Germline V gene lookup returns CDR1 WSHSY and CDR2 SAAADI. Trimming stripped 4 bases from V and 3 bases from J, with 6 bases between. CDR3 length: 12 residues. The chain combines TRBV10-2 with TRBJ1-1; unclear D gene. Sequencing was carried out using peripheral blood. The sequence was obtained from a man between 18 and 29 years old with active or convalescent COVID-19. The chain's CDR3 is CASSATHTEAFF. The CDR3 nucleotides read TGCGCCAGCAGTGCGACACACACTGAAGCTTTCTTT.